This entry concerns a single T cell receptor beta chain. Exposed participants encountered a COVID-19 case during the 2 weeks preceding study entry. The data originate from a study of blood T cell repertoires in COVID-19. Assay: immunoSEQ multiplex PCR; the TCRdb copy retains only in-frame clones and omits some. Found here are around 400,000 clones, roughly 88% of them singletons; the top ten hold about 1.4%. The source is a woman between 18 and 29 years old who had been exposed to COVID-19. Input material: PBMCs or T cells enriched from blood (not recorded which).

In DNA form, the CDR3 reads TGTGCCAGCAGTGAAAGGTCTAGCGGGAGTGAGGGTGAGCAGTTCTTC. Amino acids: CASSERSSGSEGEQFF. This chain uses TRBV2 with TRBJ2-1, with 10 bases identical to TRBD2. This CDR3 is 16 amino acids long. The V gene's germline CDR1 is SNHLY and CDR2 FYNNEI. V lost 2 bases and J lost 9; bases outside the gene matches: 10.